This is a list of T cell receptor beta chains from one sample in a study of T-cell memory formation after mild COVID-19. TCRdb re-analysed the 5' RACE reads in MiXCR, keeping a single row per CDR3 protein. The sample has about 400,000 distinct CDR3 sequences, 24% seen once; the top ten hold around 8.8%. What was sequenced was PBMCs or a T cell subset sorted from them (not recorded which). The receptors come from an adult woman who had mild COVID-19 (a few samples of this study predate the infection). Cell type and time point are not known. The CDR3 runs from the conserved cysteine through the conserved F or W. A D gene is named only where the DNA matches it firmly. Clone size, where shown, is once, few, many, or a class for clones that have expanded.

size	D	J	V	CDR3	DNA
.	.	TRBJ2-5	TRBV2	CASRLLALQETQYF	TGTGCCAGCAGATTACTAGCTCTACAAGAGACCCAGTACTTC
.	.	TRBJ2-3	TRBV5-1	CASSLGYRVETDTQYF	TGCGCCAGCAGCTTGGGGTACAGGGTGGAGACAGATACGCAGTATTTT
.	.	TRBJ1-1	TRBV4-2	CASSQEGLPAGDTEAFF	TGTGCCAGCAGCCAAGAAGGACTGCCCGCAGGGGACACTGAAGCTTTCTTT
.	.	TRBJ1-1	TRBV20-1	CSARDAGRATEAFF	TGCAGTGCTAGAGACGCGGGCAGGGCTACTGAAGCTTTCTTT
few	.	TRBJ2-3	TRBV29-1	CSVPKGASTDTQYF	TGCAGCGTTCCGAAGGGAGCGAGCACAGATACGCAGTATTTT
.	.	TRBJ2-2	TRBV19	CASSIRSNTGELFF	TGTGCCAGTAGTATACGCTCGAACACCGGGGAGCTGTTTTTT
.	TRBD1	TRBJ1-1	TRBV10-3	CAISVRGGTEAFF	TGTGCCATCAGTGTCAGGGGGGGCACTGAAGCTTTCTTT
few	TRBD2	TRBJ2-1	TRBV15	CATSRERGRAHYEQFF	TGTGCCACCAGCAGAGAACGCGGGAGGGCCCATTATGAGCAGTTCTTC
few	.	TRBJ2-1	TRBV20-1	CSGVDRTTYNEQFF	TGCAGTGGTGTGGACAGAACGACCTACAATGAGCAGTTCTTC
.	.	TRBJ1-4	TRBV11-3	CASSSSWGSDEKLFF	TGTGCCAGCAGTTCCTCTTGGGGATCGGATGAAAAACTGTTTTTT
many	.	TRBJ2-1	TRBV6-2/TRBV6-3	CASSPTASSYNEQFF	TGTGCCAGCAGTCCGACAGCGAGCTCCTACAATGAGCAGTTCTTC
.	.	TRBJ2-1	TRBV6-2/TRBV6-3	CASSFTGLSYNEQFF	TGTGCCAGCAGTTTTACAGGGCTGTCCTACAATGAGCAGTTCTTC
.	TRBD2	TRBJ2-1	TRBV29-1	CSVSSGGTDSSYNEQFF	TGCAGCGTCTCTAGCGGGGGAACCGACAGCTCCTACAATGAGCAGTTCTTC
.	TRBD1	TRBJ2-3	TRBV15	CATSSPNRGRTDTQYF	TGTGCCACCAGCAGCCCAAACAGGGGGCGTACAGATACGCAGTATTTT
.	TRBD1	TRBJ1-2	TRBV7-9	CASSLSGSAGGGYTF	TGTGCCAGCAGCTTATCCGGTTCGGCAGGGGGAGGCTACACCTTC
.	.	TRBJ1-2	TRBV7-9	CASSPLGHGYTF	TGTGCCAGCAGCCCATTGGGGCACGGCTACACCTTC
few	TRBD2	TRBJ2-3	TRBV20-1	CSARDASGRAIDTQYF	TGCAGTGCTAGAGATGCTAGCGGGAGGGCCATAGATACGCAGTATTTT
.	.	TRBJ1-2	TRBV9	CASSVGKGTDIYGYTF	TGTGCCAGCAGCGTAGGAAAGGGAACAGACATCTATGGCTACACCTTC
.	.	TRBJ1-1	TRBV6-5	CASLSSTAFSAFF	TGTGCCAGCCTCTCTTCGACGGCCTTTTCAGCTTTCTTT
.	.	TRBJ2-1	TRBV12-3/TRBV12-4	CASSPVTYNEQFF	TGTGCCAGCAGCCCGGTGACCTACAATGAGCAGTTCTTC
once	TRBD2	TRBJ2-3	TRBV4-1	CASSRSLAGGRQGTQYF	TGCGCCAGCAGCCGATCACTAGCGGGGGGCCGTCAGGGTACGCAGTATTTT
many	.	TRBJ2-2	TRBV7-2	CASSLEGASVGTGELFF	TGTGCCAGCAGCTTAGAAGGGGCTAGTGTGGGCACCGGGGAGCTGTTTTTT
.	TRBD1	TRBJ1-1	TRBV9	CASGPTGQRVDTEAFF	TGTGCCAGCGGACCGACAGGGCAAAGAGTAGACACTGAAGCTTTCTTT
.	TRBD2	TRBJ2-7	TRBV12-3/TRBV12-4	CASSPAGGVAYEQYF	TGTGCCAGCAGCCCCGCGGGGGGGGTAGCCTACGAGCAGTACTTC
few	TRBD2	TRBJ2-1	TRBV5-1	CASSLEPGLAIEQFF	TGCGCCAGCAGCTTGGAACCGGGACTAGCGATTGAGCAGTTCTTC
few	TRBD1	TRBJ2-3	TRBV24-1	CATRGQGAADTQYF	TGTGCCACCAGGGGACAGGGGGCGGCAGATACGCAGTATTTT
few	.	TRBJ2-3	TRBV13	CASSPQFSADTDTQYF	TGTGCCAGCAGCCCACAGTTTAGCGCGGACACAGATACGCAGTATTTT
few	.	TRBJ2-5	TRBV7-9	CASSPLPAILETQYF	TGTGCCAGCAGCCCCCTTCCGGCGATCCTGGAGACCCAGTACTTC
few	.	TRBJ1-3	TRBV5-1	CASSLAPGVGNTIYF	TGCGCCAGCAGCTTGGCGCCCGGGGTTGGAAACACCATATATTTT
.	TRBD2	TRBJ2-1	TRBV7-9	CASSFSGSNEQFF	TGTGCCAGCAGCTTTAGCGGGAGCAATGAGCAGTTCTTC
.	.	TRBJ2-5	TRBV7-6	CASSKRTLQETQYF	TGTGCCAGCAGCAAAAGGACCTTACAAGAGACCCAGTACTTC
few	.	TRBJ1-1	TRBV9	CASSVGDLGNTEAFF	TGTGCCAGCAGCGTAGGGGACCTAGGGAACACTGAAGCTTTCTTT
.	TRBD2	TRBJ2-7	TRBV20-1	CSASPLTSGNSYEQYF	TGCAGTGCTAGCCCTCTCACTAGCGGAAACTCCTACGAGCAGTACTTC
few	.	TRBJ1-1	TRBV4-1	CASSQDGRGLRPNTEAFF	TGCGCCAGCAGCCAAGATGGTAGGGGCCTAAGACCGAACACTGAAGCTTTCTTT
few	.	TRBJ2-7	TRBV7-6	CASSWDTLSYEQYF	TGTGCCAGCAGCTGGGACACGCTCTCCTACGAGCAGTACTTC
.	TRBD2	TRBJ2-7	TRBV12-3/TRBV12-4	CASSRRGGLTYEQYF	TGTGCCAGCAGTCGTCGGGGGGGCTTGACCTACGAGCAGTACTTC
.	TRBD2	TRBJ2-3	TRBV20-1	CSARRGTSGRVGTDTQYF	TGCAGTGCTAGACGTGGGACTAGCGGGAGGGTGGGCACAGATACGCAGTATTTT
.	.	TRBJ1-4	TRBV5-1	CASSLIEQGRGELFF	TGCGCCAGCAGCTTGATAGAACAGGGCCGGGGGGAACTGTTTTTT
.	.	TRBJ2-1	TRBV9	CASSSRSYNEQFF	TGTGCCAGCAGCTCAAGATCCTACAATGAGCAGTTCTTC
.	TRBD2	TRBJ2-3	TRBV10-3	CAISHLRTSGSVADTQYF	TGTGCCATTTCCCACCTCCGGACTAGCGGGAGTGTCGCAGATACGCAGTATTTT
few	.	TRBJ1-3	TRBV12-3/TRBV12-4	CASSLAGALGNTIYF	TGTGCCAGCAGTTTAGCGGGGGCGCTGGGAAACACCATATATTTT
many	TRBD1	TRBJ1-6	TRBV13	CASSIQTGDNSPLHF	TGTGCCAGCAGCATCCAGACAGGGGATAATTCACCCCTCCACTTT
few	TRBD2	TRBJ2-7	TRBV7-2	CASKPPGLAGGEQYF	TGTGCCAGCAAGCCCCCGGGACTAGCGGGAGGCGAGCAGTACTTC
.	TRBD1	TRBJ2-7	TRBV20-1	CSARDRNRGYEQYF	TGCAGTGCTAGAGATCGGAACAGGGGTTACGAGCAGTACTTC
.	TRBD2	TRBJ2-1	TRBV7-2	CASSVASGTPYNEQFF	TGTGCCAGCAGCGTCGCTAGCGGGACCCCCTACAATGAGCAGTTCTTC